Presented here are 2 T cell receptor beta chains from one specimen sequenced in a study of blood T cell repertoires in COVID-19. Repertoires were generated with immunoSEQ multiplex PCR, while TCRdb's copy carries only in-frame clones and drops some. Of approximately 200,000 clones listed, 86% are singletons. Sequences were obtained from PBMCs or T cells enriched from blood (not recorded which). These receptors were collected from a woman in her 30s who had been exposed to COVID-19.

The J gene is TRBJ2-1, the V gene TRBV7-8; 16 bases are a match to TRBD2. J was trimmed by 8 bases and V by 5 bases; bases with no gene match: 12. The CDR3 loop spans 18 amino acids. From germline, CDR1 is SGHVS and CDR2 FQNEAQ. This chain's CDR3 is CASSKLTGTSGGAYEQFF. In DNA form, the CDR3 reads TGTGCCAGCAGCAAACTAACCGGGACTAGCGGGGGGGCCTATGAGCAGTTCTTC.

The chain carries TRBV5-1 and TRBJ1-1, with TRBD1 as a possible D gene (6 bases). CDR1 is SGHRS and CDR2 is YFSETQ in the germline V gene. This CDR3 is 13 amino acids long. V shed 6 bases and J shed 4 bases, with 13 bases lying between them. CDR3 amino acids: CASTLGGRTEAFF. The CDR3 DNA follows: TGCGCCAGCACCCTAGGGGGACGCACTGAAGCTTTCTTT.